This T cell receptor (beta chain) was recorded in a study of monozygotic twins with inflammatory bowel disease. General study findings and limits: Whereas healthy co-twins had higher TCRbeta diversity (inverse Simpson), IBD patients had lower diversity.

Regarding this clonotype: Its antigen is undetermined.

Per-sample cDNA came from eight separate reactions. TCRdb reprocessed the 5' RACE reads; each CDR3 protein has one entry and no DNA is given. This repertoire includes 150,000 to 200,000 distinct CDR3 sequences. Germline CDR1 DFQATT, CDR2 SNEGSKA (reference sequence). This CDR3 is 17 amino acids long. The source of this sequence is a human donor with ulcerative colitis or Crohn's disease, or a healthy co-twin of an affected twin (not recorded which). Sample: blood. This rearrangement joins TRBV20-1 to TRBJ2-1; checking the TCRdb D call of TRBD1 is not possible without DNA. Here the CDR3 reads CSARDIGPLQVLSEQFF.